A selection of T cell receptor beta chains follows, all from one sample in a study of CD8 T cells in ankylosing spondylitis. TCRdb reprocessed the 5' RACE reads with MiXCR, giving one entry per CDR3 protein. There are 100,000 or so distinct CDR3 sequences in the sample; 9% occur only once, and 25% to 35% lies in the top ten. Sample: blood, either unsorted or a sorted T cell fraction (not recorded which). Receptors originate from a male donor with ankylosing spondylitis. Both conserved end residues are part of each CDR3. D genes are given only for firm matches. The size entry is marked missing in some rows and otherwise reads once, few, many or a size class.

TRBD2,TRBV7-2,many,TRBJ2-7,TGTGCCAGCAGCTTTGGTCTAGCGGGAGGTTGGGAGCAGTACTTC,CASSFGLAGGWEQYF
-,TRBV18,-,TRBJ1-5,TGTGCCAGCTCACCACAACATTCGTTTACGGGCAATCAGCCCCAGCATTTT,CASSPQHSFTGNQPQHF
TRBD2,TRBV7-9,many,TRBJ2-1,TGTGCCAGCAGCTCACTAGCGGGAGGGCCTGGAGAGCAGTTCTTC,CASSSLAGGPGEQFF
-,TRBV6-5,few,TRBJ2-1,TGTGCCAGCAGTTACTCTGGGGCGGAGGACGAGCAGTTCTTC,CASSYSGAEDEQFF
TRBD2,TRBV3-1,many,TRBJ2-1,TGTGCCAGCAGCCAAGTTCTAGCGGGGCAAAGCTCCTACAATGAGCAGTTCTTC,CASSQVLAGQSSYNEQFF
-,TRBV18,few,TRBJ2-4,TGTGCCAGCTCACATGGGGGGCCGGCCAAAAACATTCAGTACTTC,CASSHGGPAKNIQYF
TRBD1,TRBV15,-,TRBJ2-1,TGTGCCACCAGCAGTGAACCAGACAGGGGGCGCGGAGAGGATGAGCAGTTCTTC,CATSSEPDRGRGEDEQFF
-,TRBV27,many,TRBJ1-2,TGTGCCAGCAGCTACTCCTGGGGTTATGGCTACACCTTC,CASSYSWGYGYTF
-,TRBV27,few,TRBJ1-1,TGTGCCAGCAGTACTGGGGGGGAAGTCACTGAAGCTTTCTTT,CASSTGGEVTEAFF
-,TRBV7-6,-,TRBJ2-1,TGTGCCAGCAGCTTAGGGGAGCTCCATGAGCAGTTCTTC,CASSLGELHEQFF
TRBD2,TRBV7-9,many,TRBJ2-4,TGTGCCAGCAGCCCGAGGACTAGCGGGAGGGACATTCAGTACTTC,CASSPRTSGRDIQYF
-,TRBV7-2,-,TRBJ1-2,TGTGCCAGCAGCCCCTCTCGGGGAGAACGGACTTATGGCTACACCTTC,CASSPSRGERTYGYTF
TRBD1,TRBV10-3,-,TRBJ1-1,TGTGCCATCAGTGAGGCAACACCTACAGGGGAATGGGTTATGAACACTGAAGCTTTCTTT,CAISEATPTGEWVMNTEAFF
TRBD1,TRBV11-2,many,TRBJ1-4,TGTGCCAGCAGCTCCACAGGGGGCCGGGAAAAACTGTTTTTT,CASSSTGGREKLFF
TRBD1,TRBV12-3/TRBV12-4,-,TRBJ2-6,TGTGCCAGTCACCCCAGGGGGCCTGGGGCCAACGCCCTGACTTTC,CASHPRGPGANALTF
-,TRBV12-3/TRBV12-4,many,TRBJ2-1,TGTGCCAGCAGTGGGGCTAACAGGAGGGATGAGCAGTTCTTC,CASSGANRRDEQFF
-,TRBV12-3/TRBV12-4,few,TRBJ1-2,TGTGCCAGCAGTTTTGGCCTTAACTATGGCTACACCTTC,CASSFGLNYGYTF
TRBD2,TRBV7-8,-,TRBJ2-3,TGTGCCAGCAGCCCCCGACCGGCTAGCGGGAGTACAGATACGCAGTATTTT,CASSPRPASGSTDTQYF
TRBD2,TRBV29-1,-,TRBJ2-1,TGCAGCGCCTCCGGGACTACCAATGAGCAGTTCTTC,CSASGTTNEQFF
-,TRBV7-9,many,TRBJ2-7,TGTGCCAGCAGCTTAGGTACTACCGAGCAGTACTTC,CASSLGTTEQYF
TRBD1,TRBV12-3/TRBV12-4,medium-sized,TRBJ2-7,TGTGCCAGCAGTTTGGGACAGGGTCTTGGGGAGCAGTACTTC,CASSLGQGLGEQYF
-,TRBV7-9,many,TRBJ2-1,TGTGCCAGCAGCCTCTCGGGAGTCGACTACAATGAGCAGTTCTTC,CASSLSGVDYNEQFF
TRBD1,TRBV5-8,many,TRBJ2-2,TGTGCCAGCAGCTTGCCGACAGGGTGGACCGGGGAGCTGTTTTTT,CASSLPTGWTGELFF
-,TRBV11-2,-,TRBJ2-5,TGTGCCAGCAGCTTACACTATAGGGAGACCCAGTACTTC,CASSLHYRETQYF
TRBD2,TRBV24-1,-,TRBJ2-3,TGTGCCACCAGTCCCCTAGGGACTAGCGGGAGTGGGACAGATACGCAGTATTTT,CATSPLGTSGSGTDTQYF
-,TRBV6-1,few,TRBJ1-5,TGTGCCAGCAGTGAAGCGCTGGGGAGTAGACCCCCCGGGAATCAGCCCCAGCATTTT,CASSEALGSRPPGNQPQHF
TRBD2,TRBV12-3/TRBV12-4,few,TRBJ2-1,TGTGCCCGCTGGGGACTAGCGGAAAGGAGCTCCTACAATGAGCAGTTCTTC,CARWGLAERSSYNEQFF
-,TRBV7-8,few,TRBJ2-2,TGTGCCAGCAGCTTAGCCACAGCAATAGTGACCGGGGAGCTGTTTTTT,CASSLATAIVTGELFF
TRBD2,TRBV5-4,many,TRBJ2-1,TGTGCCAGCAGGGAGGGACTACCCTCCTACAATGAGCAGTTCTTC,CASREGLPSYNEQFF
TRBD2,TRBV6-5,-,TRBJ2-1,TGTGCCAGCAGTTACTCCCCGGGACTACCGCAGTTCTTC,CASSYSPGLPQFF
TRBD1,TRBV4-1,many,TRBJ1-5,TGCGCCAGCAGCCCAAGACAGGGATCGGGGCAGCCCCAGCATTTT,CASSPRQGSGQPQHF